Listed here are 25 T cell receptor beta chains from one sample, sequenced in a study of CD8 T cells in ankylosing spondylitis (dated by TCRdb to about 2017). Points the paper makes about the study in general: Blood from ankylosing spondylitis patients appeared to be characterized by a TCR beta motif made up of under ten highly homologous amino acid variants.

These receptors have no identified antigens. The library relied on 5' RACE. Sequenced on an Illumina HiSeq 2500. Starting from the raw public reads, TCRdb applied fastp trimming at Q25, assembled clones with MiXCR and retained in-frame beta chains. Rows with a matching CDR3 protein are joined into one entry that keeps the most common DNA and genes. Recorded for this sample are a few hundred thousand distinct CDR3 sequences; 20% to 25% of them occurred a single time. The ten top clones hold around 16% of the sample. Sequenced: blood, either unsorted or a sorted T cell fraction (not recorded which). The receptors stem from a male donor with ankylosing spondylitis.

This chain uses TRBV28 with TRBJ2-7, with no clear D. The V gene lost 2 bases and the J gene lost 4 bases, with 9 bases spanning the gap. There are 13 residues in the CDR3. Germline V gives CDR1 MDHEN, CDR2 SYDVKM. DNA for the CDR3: TGTGCCAGCAGTTTAGGACCGCGGTACGAGCAGTACTTC. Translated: CASSLGPRYEQYF.

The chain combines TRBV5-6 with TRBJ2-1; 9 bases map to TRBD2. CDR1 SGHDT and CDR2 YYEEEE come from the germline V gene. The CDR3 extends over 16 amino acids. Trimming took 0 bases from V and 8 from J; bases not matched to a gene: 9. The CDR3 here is CASSLGRLAGLYEQFF. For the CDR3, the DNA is TGTGCCAGCAGCTTGGGGCGGCTAGCGGGATTGTATGAGCAGTTCTTC.

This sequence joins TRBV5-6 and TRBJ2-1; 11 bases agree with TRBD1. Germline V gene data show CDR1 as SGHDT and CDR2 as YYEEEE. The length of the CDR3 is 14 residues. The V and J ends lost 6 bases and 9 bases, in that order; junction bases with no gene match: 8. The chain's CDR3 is CASTKGQGAFEQFF. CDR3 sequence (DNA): TGTGCCAGCACCAAAGGACAGGGGGCCTTTGAGCAGTTCTTC.

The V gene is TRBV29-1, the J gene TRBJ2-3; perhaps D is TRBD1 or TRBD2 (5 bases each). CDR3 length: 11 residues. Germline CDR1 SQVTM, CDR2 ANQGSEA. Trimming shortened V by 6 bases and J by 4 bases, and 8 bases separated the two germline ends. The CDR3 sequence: CSVGAPDTQYF. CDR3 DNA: TGCAGCGTCGGGGCTCCAGATACGCAGTATTTT.

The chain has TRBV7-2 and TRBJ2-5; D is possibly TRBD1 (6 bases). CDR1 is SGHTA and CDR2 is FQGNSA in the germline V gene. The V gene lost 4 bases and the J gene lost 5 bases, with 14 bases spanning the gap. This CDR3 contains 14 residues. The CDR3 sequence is CASSSQTGFETQYF. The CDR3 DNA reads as TGTGCCAGCAGCTCCCAAACAGGGTTTGAGACCCAGTACTTC.

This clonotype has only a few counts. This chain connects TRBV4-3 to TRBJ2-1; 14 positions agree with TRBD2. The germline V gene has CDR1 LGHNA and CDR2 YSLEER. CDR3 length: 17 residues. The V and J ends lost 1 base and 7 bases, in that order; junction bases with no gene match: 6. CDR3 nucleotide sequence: TGCGCCAGCAGCCAAGGCGGACTAGCGGGAGGTATAAATGAGCAGTTCTTC. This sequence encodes CASSQGGLAGGINEQFF.

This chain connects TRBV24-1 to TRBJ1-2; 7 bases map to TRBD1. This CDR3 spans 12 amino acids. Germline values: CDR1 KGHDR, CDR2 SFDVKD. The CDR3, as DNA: TGTGTCTCCGGGACAGACAACTATGGCTACACCTTC. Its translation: CVSGTDNYGYTF.

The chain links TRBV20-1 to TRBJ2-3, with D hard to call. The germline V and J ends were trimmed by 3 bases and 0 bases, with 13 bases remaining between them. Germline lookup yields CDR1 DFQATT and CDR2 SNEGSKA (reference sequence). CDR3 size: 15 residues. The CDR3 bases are TGCAGTGCTAGGCCCTTCACCTCTAGCACAGATACGCAGTATTTT. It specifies CSARPFTSSTDTQYF.

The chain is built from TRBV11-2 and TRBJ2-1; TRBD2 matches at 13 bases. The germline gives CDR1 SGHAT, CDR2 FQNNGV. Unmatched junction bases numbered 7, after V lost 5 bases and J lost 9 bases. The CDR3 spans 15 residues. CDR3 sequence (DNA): TGTGCCAGCAGCCTACTAGCGGGAGGGCCGGTTGAGCAGTTCTTC. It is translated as CASSLLAGGPVEQFF.

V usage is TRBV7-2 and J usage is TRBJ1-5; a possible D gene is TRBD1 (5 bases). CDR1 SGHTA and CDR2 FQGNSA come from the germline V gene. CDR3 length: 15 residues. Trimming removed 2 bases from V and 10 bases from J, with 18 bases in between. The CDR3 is CASSLSGTTLKPQHF. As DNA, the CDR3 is TGTGCCAGCAGCTTAAGTGGGACTACCCTAAAACCCCAGCATTTT.

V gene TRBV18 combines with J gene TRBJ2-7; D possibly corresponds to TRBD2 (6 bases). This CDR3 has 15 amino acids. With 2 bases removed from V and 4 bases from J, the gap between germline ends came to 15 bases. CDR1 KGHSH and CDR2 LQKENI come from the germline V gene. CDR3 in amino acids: CASSPSAGTAYEQYF. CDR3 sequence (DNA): TGTGCCAGCTCACCATCAGCCGGGACTGCATACGAGCAGTACTTC.

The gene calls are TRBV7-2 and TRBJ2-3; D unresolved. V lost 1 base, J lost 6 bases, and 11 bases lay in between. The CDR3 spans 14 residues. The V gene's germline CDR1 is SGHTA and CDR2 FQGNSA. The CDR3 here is CASSLVRYRDTQYF. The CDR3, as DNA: TGTGCCAGCAGCTTAGTTCGCTACCGGGATACGCAGTATTTT.

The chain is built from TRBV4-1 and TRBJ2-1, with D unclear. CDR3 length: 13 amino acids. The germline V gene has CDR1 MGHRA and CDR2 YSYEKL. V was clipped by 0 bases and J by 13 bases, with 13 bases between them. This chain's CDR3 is CASSQERQMTQFF. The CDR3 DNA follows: TGCGCCAGCAGCCAAGAACGGCAGATGACCCAGTTCTTC.

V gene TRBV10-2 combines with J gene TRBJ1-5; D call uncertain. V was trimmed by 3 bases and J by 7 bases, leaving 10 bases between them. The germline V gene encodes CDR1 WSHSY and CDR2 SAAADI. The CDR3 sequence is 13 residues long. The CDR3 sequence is CASSETPRQPQHF. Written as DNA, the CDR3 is TGCGCCAGCAGTGAAACGCCTCGACAGCCCCAGCATTTT.

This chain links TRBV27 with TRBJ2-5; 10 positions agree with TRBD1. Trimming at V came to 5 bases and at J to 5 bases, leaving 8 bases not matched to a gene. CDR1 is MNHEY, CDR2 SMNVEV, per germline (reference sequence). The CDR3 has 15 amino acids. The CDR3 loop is CASSMGTGVGETQYF. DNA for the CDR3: TGTGCCAGCAGTATGGGGACAGGGGTCGGTGAGACCCAGTACTTC.

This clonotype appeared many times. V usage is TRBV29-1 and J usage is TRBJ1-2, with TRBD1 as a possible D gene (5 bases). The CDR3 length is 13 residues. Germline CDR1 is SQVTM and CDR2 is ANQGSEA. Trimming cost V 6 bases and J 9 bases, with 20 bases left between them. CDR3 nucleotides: TGCAGCGTGAGAGGGGCCGCCTTGGATAGCTACACCTTC. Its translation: CSVRGAALDSYTF.

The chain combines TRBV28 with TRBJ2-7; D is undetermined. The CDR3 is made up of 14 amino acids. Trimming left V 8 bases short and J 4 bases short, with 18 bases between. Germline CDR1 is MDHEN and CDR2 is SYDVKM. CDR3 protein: CASSRGLIPYEQYF. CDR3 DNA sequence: TGTGCCAGCTCCCGTGGGCTGATTCCTTACGAGCAGTACTTC.

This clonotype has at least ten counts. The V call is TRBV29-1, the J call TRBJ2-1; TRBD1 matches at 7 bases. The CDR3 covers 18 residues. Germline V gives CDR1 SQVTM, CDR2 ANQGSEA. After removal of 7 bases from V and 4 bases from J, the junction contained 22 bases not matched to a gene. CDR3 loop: CSGGGRGLSGLNYNEQFF. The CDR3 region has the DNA TGCAGCGGTGGTGGCAGGGGGTTATCGGGGTTGAATTACAATGAGCAGTTCTTC.

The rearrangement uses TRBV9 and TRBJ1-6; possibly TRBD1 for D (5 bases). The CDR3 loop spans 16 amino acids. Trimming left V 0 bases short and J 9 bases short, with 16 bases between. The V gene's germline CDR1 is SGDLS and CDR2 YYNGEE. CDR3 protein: CASSVAGGRSPSPLHF. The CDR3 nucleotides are TGTGCCAGCAGCGTAGCCGGGGGGAGATCCCCTTCACCCCTCCACTTT.

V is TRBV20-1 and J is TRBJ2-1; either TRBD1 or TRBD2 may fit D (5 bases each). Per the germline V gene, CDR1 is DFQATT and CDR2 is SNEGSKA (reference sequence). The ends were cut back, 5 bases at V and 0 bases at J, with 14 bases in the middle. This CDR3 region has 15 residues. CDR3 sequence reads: CSAGDPAGSYNEQFF. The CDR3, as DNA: TGCAGTGCTGGGGACCCGGCCGGCTCCTACAATGAGCAGTTCTTC.

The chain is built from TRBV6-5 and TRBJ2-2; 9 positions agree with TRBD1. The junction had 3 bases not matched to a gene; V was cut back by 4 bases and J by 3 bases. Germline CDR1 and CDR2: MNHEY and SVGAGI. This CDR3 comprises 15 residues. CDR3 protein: CASSSRTGDTGELFF. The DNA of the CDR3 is TGTGCCAGCAGTTCGCGGACAGGGGACACCGGGGAGCTGTTTTTT.

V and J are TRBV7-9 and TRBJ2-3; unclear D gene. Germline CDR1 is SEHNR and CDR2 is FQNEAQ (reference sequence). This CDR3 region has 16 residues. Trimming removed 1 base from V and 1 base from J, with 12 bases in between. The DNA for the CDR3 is TGTGCCAGCAGCTTAGACTTTCAGGCGGGCACAGATACGCAGTATTTT. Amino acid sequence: CASSLDFQAGTDTQYF.

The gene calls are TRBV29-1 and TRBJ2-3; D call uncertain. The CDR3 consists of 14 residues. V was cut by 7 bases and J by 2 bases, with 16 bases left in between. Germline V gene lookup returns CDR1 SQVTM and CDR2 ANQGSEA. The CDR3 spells CSAGGVPSTDTQYF. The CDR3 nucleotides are TGCAGCGCTGGCGGCGTCCCCTCCACAGATACGCAGTATTTT.

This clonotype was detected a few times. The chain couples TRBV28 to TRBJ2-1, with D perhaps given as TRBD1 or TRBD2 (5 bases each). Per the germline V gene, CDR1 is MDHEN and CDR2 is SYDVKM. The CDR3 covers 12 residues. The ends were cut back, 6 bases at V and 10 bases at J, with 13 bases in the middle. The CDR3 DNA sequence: TGTGCCAGCAGGCTTGGGACCGCCGAGCAGTTCTTC. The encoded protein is CASRLGTAEQFF.

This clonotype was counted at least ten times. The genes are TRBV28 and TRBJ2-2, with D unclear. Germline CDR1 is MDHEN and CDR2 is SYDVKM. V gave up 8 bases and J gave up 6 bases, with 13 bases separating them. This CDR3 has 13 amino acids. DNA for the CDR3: TGTGCCAGCGCGCTCAATAGCCCCGGGGAGCTGTTTTTT. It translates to CASALNSPGELFF.